The clone carrying this T cell receptor beta chain was observed at least ten times. The antigen is unknown. V lost 3 bases and J 2 bases, leaving 11 bases between the germline ends. This CDR3 contains 14 residues. TCRdb reprocessed the PCR reads with MiXCR, giving one entry per CDR3 protein. Of 550,000 to 750,000 distinct CDR3 sequences listed, just under 20% were seen once; the top ten hold 0.85%. The sample originates from a study of molecular identifiers for immune sequencing clone quantification. General observations from the study: In naive cells, under 1% of molecules belonged to clones above 20 RNA copies, against over 97% in effector cells.

A CD8+CD4-CCR7+CD45RA+ phenotype served as the sorting definition for naive CD8 T cells. The sequence was obtained from a human donor in good health. Some libraries in this study had Jurkat cell RNA spiked in. The V call is TRBV23-1, the J call TRBJ2-7, with D possibly being TRBD2 (5 bases). TRBV23-1 is an open reading frame whose function is uncertain. Source material: naive CD8+ T cells from blood, with Jurkat cell RNA spiked in. Subset given: FACS-sorted CD8+CD4-CCR7+CD45RA+ naive T cells. CDR3 region: CASSHGPSTYEQYF. CDR3 bases: TGCGCCAGCAGTCACGGGCCTAGCACCTACGAGCAGTACTTC.